The clone carrying this T cell receptor beta chain was seen just once. In germline, CDR1 is MNHNS, CDR2 SASEGT. The CDR3 is 12 residues long. Trimming took off 10 bases at V and 2 bases at J, with 12 bases between the two ends. Profiling relied on immunoSEQ multiplex PCR, and the TCRdb table lists in-frame clones only, not all of them. Seen here are roughly 51,000 clones, 95% to 96% observed once, and the top ten hold roughly 0.077%. These data belong to a study of T cells after somatic rescue of genetic block. The V and J genes are TRBV6-1 and TRBJ2-7; D is ambiguous. Sequenced: peripheral blood mononuclear cells (PBMCs). The sequence came from a child in the first two years of life. In DNA, the CDR3 is TGTGCCACCCGAGGCGGAACCTACGAGCAGTACTTC. It is translated as CATRGGTYEQYF.